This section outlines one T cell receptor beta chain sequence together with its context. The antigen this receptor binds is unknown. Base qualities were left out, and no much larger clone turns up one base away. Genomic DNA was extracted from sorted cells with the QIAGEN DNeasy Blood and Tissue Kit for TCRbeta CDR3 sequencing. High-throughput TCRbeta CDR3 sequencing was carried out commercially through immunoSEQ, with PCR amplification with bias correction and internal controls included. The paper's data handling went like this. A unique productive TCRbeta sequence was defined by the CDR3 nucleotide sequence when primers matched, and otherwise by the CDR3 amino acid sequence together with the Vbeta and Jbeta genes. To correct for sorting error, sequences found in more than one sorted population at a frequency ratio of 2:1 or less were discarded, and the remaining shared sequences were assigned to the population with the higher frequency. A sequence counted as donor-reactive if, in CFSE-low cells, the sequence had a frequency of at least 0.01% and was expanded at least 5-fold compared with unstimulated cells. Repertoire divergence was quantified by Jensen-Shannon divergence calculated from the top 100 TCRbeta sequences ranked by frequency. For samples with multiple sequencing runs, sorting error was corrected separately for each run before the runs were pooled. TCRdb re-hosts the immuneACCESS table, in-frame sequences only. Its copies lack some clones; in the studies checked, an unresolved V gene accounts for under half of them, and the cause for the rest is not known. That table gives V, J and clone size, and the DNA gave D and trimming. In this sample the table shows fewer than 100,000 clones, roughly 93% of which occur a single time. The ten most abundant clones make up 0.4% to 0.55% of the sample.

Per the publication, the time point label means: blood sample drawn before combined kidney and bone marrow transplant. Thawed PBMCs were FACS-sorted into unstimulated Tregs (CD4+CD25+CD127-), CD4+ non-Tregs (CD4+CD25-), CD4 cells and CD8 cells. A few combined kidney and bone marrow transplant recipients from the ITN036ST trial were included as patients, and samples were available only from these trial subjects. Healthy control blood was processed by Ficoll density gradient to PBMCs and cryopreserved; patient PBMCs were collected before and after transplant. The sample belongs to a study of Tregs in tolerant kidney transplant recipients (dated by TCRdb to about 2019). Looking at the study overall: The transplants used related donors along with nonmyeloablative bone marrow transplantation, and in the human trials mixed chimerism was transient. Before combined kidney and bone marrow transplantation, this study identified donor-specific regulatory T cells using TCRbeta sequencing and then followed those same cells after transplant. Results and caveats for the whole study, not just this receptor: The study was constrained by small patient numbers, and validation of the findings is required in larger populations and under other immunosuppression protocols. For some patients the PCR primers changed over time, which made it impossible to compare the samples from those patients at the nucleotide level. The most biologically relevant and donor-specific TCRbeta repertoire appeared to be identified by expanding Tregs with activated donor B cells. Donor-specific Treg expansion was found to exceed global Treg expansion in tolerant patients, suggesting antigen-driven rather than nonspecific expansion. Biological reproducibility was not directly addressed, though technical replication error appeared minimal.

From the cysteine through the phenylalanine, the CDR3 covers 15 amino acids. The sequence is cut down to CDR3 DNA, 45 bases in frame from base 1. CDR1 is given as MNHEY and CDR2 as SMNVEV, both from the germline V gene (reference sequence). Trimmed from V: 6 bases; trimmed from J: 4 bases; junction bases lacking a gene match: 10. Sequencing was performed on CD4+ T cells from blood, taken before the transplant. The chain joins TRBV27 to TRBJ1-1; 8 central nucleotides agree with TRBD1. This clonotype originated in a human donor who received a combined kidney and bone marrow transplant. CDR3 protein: CASRPHGQGSTEAFF. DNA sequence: TGTGCCAGCAGGCCCCATGGACAGGGTAGCACTGAAGCTTTCTTT.